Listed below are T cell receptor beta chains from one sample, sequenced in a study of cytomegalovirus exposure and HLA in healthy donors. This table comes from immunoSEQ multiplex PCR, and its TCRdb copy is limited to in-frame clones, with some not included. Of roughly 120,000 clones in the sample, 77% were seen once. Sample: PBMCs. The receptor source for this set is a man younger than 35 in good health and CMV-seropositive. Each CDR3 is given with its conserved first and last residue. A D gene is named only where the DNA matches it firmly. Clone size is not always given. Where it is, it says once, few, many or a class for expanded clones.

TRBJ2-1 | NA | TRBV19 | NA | TGTGCCAGTAGGCGTGACAGGTCGGGGAATGAGCAGTTCTTC | CASRRDRSGNEQFF
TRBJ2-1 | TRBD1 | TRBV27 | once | TGTGCCAGCAGTTTAAGAGGGACAGGGGATTACAATGAGCAGTTCTTC | CASSLRGTGDYNEQFF
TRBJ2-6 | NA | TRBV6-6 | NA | TGTGCCAGCAGACAAATCTCTGGGGCCAACGTCCTGACTTTC | CASRQISGANVLTF
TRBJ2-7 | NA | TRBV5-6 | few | TGTGCCAGCAGCCCGGGGACTCGAAGCTCCTACGAGCAGTACTTC | CASSPGTRSSYEQYF
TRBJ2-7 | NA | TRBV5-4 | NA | TGTGCCAGCAGCCCGGACGGGAATTGGTTCGAGCAGTACTTC | CASSPDGNWFEQYF
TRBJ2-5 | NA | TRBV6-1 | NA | TGTGCCAGCAGTGACATAAGGAAGAGTCGGAGCCAAGAGACCCAGTACTTC | CASSDIRKSRSQETQYF
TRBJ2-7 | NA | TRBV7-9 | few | TGTGCCAGCAGCCCCCGGGCCGGGGAAAGTTTCCACGAGCAGTACTTC | CASSPRAGESFHEQYF
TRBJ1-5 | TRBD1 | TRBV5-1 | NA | TGCGCCAGCAGCTTGGTAACAGGGGGTAATCAGCCCCAGCATTTT | CASSLVTGGNQPQHF
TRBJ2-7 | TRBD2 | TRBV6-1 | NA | TGTGCCAGCAGTGAATTCTCTAGCGGCTACGAGCAGTACTTC | CASSEFSSGYEQYF
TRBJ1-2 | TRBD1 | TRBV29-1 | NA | TGCAGCTTTTGGGGACAGGGAGGCGGCGGCTACACCTTC | CSFWGQGGGGYTF
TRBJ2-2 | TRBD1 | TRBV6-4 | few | TGTGCCAGCAGTGACCCGACAGGGGGGGACACCGGGGAGCTGTTTTTT | CASSDPTGGDTGELFF
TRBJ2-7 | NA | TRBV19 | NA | TGTGCCAGTAGTATAGGTAGGGAAGAGAAGGGGGTCGAGCAGTACTTC | CASSIGREEKGVEQYF
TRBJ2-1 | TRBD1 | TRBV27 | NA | TGTGCCAGCAGTGAGAGACAGGGGGTTTGGCTTAGGGAACCATACAATGAGCAGTTCTTC | CASSERQGVWLREPYNEQFF
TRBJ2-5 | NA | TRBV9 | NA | TGTGCCAGCAGCGTAGCGGAGGGAGGCCGGGGGAAGACCCAGTACTTC | CASSVAEGGRGKTQYF
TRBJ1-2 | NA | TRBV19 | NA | TGTGCCAGTAGTATAACAGGCCCCTATGGCTACACCTTC | CASSITGPYGYTF
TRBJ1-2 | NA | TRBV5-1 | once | TGCGCCAGCAGCTTGGGTGGTGGGGCTGTTGACTATGGCTACACCTTC | CASSLGGGAVDYGYTF
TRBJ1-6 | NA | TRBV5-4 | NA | TGTGCCAGCAGCCTACTACACCGAGGTATTAATTCACCCCTCCACTTT | CASSLLHRGINSPLHF
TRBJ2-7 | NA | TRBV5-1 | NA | TGCGCCAGCATGACAGGACGGAACTCCTACGAGCAGTACTTC | CASMTGRNSYEQYF
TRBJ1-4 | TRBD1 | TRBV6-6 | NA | TGTGCCAGCAGTTCATACAGGGGATTGAATGAAAAACTGTTTTTT | CASSSYRGLNEKLFF
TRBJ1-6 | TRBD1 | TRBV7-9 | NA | TGTGCCAGCAGCCGACAGGGTAGGGGTGGTAATTCACCCCTCCACTTT | CASSRQGRGGNSPLHF
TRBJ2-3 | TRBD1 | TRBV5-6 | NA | TGTGCCAGCAGCACCGGGACAGGGGTGGATACGCAGTATTTT | CASSTGTGVDTQYF
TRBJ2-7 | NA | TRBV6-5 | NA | TGTGCCAGCAGCCGAAGGACAGTCTCCTACGAGCAGTACTTC | CASSRRTVSYEQYF
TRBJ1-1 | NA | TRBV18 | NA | TGTGCCAGCTCACCACGGGGGGGACAGAACACTGAAGCTTTCTTT | CASSPRGGQNTEAFF
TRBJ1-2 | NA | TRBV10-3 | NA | TGTGCCATCAGTGAATCCCGGGGGACCTCCTTATACTATGGCTACACCTTC | CAISESRGTSLYYGYTF
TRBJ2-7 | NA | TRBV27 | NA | TGTGCCAGCAGTTTTTTCGCAGGTAGGGAGCAGTACTTC | CASSFFAGREQYF
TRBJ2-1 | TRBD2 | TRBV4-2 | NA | TGTGCCAGCAGCCAAGATAAAACGCTAGCGGGAGGTGAGCAGTTCTTC | CASSQDKTLAGGEQFF
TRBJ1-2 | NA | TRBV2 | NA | TGTGCCAGCAGTGACATCAGGGACTATGGCTACACCTTC | CASSDIRDYGYTF
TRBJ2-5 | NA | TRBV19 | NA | TGTGCCAGTAGTACCCGGCCAGGGAGGGAGACCCAGTACTTC | CASSTRPGRETQYF
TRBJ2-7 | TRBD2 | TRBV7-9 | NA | TGTGCCAGCAGCTTAAGACTAGCCGAAACCTACGAGCAGTACTTC | CASSLRLAETYEQYF
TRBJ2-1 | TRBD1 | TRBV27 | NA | TGTGCCAGCAGTCCCGGACAGGGGGATTACAATGAGCAGTTCTTC | CASSPGQGDYNEQFF
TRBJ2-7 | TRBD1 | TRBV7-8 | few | TGTGCCAGCAGCTTGGACAGGGGAGGGTACGAGCAGTACTTC | CASSLDRGGYEQYF
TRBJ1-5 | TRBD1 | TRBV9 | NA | TGTGCCAGCAGCACCGGGACAGGTAGTAGCAATCAGCCCCAGCATTTT | CASSTGTGSSNQPQHF
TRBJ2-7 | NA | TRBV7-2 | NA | TGTGCCAGCAGCCCCGCGATAGTATACGAGCAGTACTTC | CASSPAIVYEQYF
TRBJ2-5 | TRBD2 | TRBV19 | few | TGTGCCAGTAGTTCTCCGGGACTAGCGGGAGCTACGGAGACCCAGTACTTC | CASSSPGLAGATETQYF
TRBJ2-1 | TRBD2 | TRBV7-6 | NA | TGTGCCAGCAGCTCCGGCGGGGGGCCATACAATGAGCAGTTCTTC | CASSSGGGPYNEQFF
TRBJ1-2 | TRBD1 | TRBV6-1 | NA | TGTGCCAGCAGTGAATGGCCGGGACAGAACTATGGCTACACCTTC | CASSEWPGQNYGYTF
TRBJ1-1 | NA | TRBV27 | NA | TGTGCCAGCAGTTTACTGAGGAACACTGAAGCTTTCTTT | CASSLLRNTEAFF
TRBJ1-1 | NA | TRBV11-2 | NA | TGTGCCAGCAGAAGGGACACTCTGAACACTGAAGCTTTCTTT | CASRRDTLNTEAFF
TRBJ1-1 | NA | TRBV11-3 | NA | TGTGCCAGCAGCTACGGGAACACTGAAGCTTTCTTT | CASSYGNTEAFF
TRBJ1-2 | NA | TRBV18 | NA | TGTGCCAGCTCATCGGGGGGGTATGGCTACACCTTC | CASSSGGYGYTF
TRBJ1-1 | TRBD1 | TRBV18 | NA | TGTGCCAGCTCGACCAAACAGGGGAGGCTGGGCACTGAAGCTTTCTTT | CASSTKQGRLGTEAFF
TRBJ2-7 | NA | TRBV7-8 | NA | TGTGCCAGCAGCTTAGCTAGCGGACTCTACGAGCAGTACTTC | CASSLASGLYEQYF
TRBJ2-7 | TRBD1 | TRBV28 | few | TGTGCCAGCAGTTTCTTAGGACAGGTTAGCTCCTACGAGCAGTACTTC | CASSFLGQVSSYEQYF
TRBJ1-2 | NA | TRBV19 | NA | TGTGCCAGTAGTTCCTTACAGGGTGTTGTCGGCTATGGCTACACCTTC | CASSSLQGVVGYGYTF
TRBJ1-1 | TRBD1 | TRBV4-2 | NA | TGTGCCAGCAGCCAAGACAGGGGGCGTTTTGACACTGAAGCTTTCTTT | CASSQDRGRFDTEAFF
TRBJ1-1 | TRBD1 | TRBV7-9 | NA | TGTGCCAGCAGCTCTCCGGACAGGGAAGGGGCTGAAGCTTTCTTT | CASSSPDREGAEAFF
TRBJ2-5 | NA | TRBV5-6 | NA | TGTGCCAGCAGCTTATGGCGCGGAGAGCAGTACTTC | CASSLWRGEQYF
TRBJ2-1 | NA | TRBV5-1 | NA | TGCGCCAGCAGCTTCGGGGACACAAATGAGCAGTTCTTC | CASSFGDTNEQFF
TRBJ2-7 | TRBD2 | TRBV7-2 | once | TGTGCCAGCAGCCCCTACTATAGCGGGAGGCAACCCTACGAGCAGTACTTC | CASSPYYSGRQPYEQYF
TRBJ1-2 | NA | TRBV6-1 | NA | TGTGCCAGCAGTGAACTAGGCGGCTATGGCTACACCTTC | CASSELGGYGYTF
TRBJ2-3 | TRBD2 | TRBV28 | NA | TGTGCCAGCAGTTTTGGGGGGGTCACAGATACGCAGTATTTT | CASSFGGVTDTQYF
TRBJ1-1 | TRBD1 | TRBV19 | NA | TGTGCCAGTAGTAGGGGACAGGGGGCTTGGGTCACTGAAGCTTTCTTT | CASSRGQGAWVTEAFF
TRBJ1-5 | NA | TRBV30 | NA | TGTGCCTGGAGCGGACACCCCAATCAGCCCCAGCATTTT | CAWSGHPNQPQHF
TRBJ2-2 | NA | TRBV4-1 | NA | TGCGCCAGCAGCCGGGCTCAGGGGGAGGTCACCGGGGAGCTGTTTTTT | CASSRAQGEVTGELFF
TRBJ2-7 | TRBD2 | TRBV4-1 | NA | TGCGCCAGCAGCCCGGGACTAGCGGTTCAAGGCGAGCAGTACTTC | CASSPGLAVQGEQYF